Below, 18 T cell receptor beta chains from the same sample are listed, as sequenced in a study of beta chain features in type 1 diabetes. Study findings and constraints: Significant though moderate, a shortening of TCRB CDR3s appeared in all four CD4+ subsets of Type 1 diabetes patients.

Sequencing targeted expressed TCRB transcripts, as all isolated RNA had been reverse transcribed. Profiled with immunoSEQ multiplex PCR; TCRdb holds only in-frame clones, not every one. The sample yields about 740,000 clones, 13% seen once. Antigen specificity for these receptors is unknown. The sample consisted of naive CD4+ T cells from blood. The source of these receptors is a man in his late teens or twenties with type 1 diabetes.

With regard to this clone: The identical CDR3 is also encoded by other nucleotide sequences in the sample. CDR3 DNA: TGTGCCAGCAGCTCTGGACAGGGGAACACCGGGGAGCTGTTTTTT. It translates to CASSSGQGNTGELFF. This sequence joins TRBV7-9 and TRBJ2-2; 8 bases match TRBD1. The germline V gene has CDR1 SEHNR and CDR2 FQNEAQ (reference sequence). The V and J ends lost 4 bases and 1 base, in that order; junction bases with no gene match: 2. The CDR3 is 15 amino acids.

The chain is built from TRBV29-1 and TRBJ2-6, with TRBD1 as a possible D gene (5 bases). Trimming pared 5 bases from V and 1 base from J, leaving 9 bases between. Per germline, CDR1 SQVTM and CDR2 ANQGSEA. There are 14 residues in the CDR3. The CDR3 bases are TGCAGCGTTATAAAGGGGTCTGGGGCCAACGTCCTGACTTTC. This gives the protein CSVIKGSGANVLTF.

This clone was seen a handful of times. The chain combines TRBV9 with TRBJ2-5; the match to TRBD1 covers 8 bases. Trimming took 3 bases from V and 5 from J; bases not matched to a gene: 9. CDR1 is SGDLS and CDR2 is YYNGEE in the germline V gene. The CDR3 has 15 amino acids. CDR3 residues: CASSATGQERETQYF. The CDR3 DNA follows: TGTGCCAGCAGCGCCACGGGACAGGAGCGGGAGACCCAGTACTTC. The entire variable domain, with the rest obtained from reference TRBV9 and TRBJ2-5, is as follows: DSGVTQTPKHLITATGQRVTLRCSPRSGDLSVYWYQQSLDQGLQFLIQYYNGEERAKGNILERFSAQQFPDLHSELNLSSLELGDSALYFCASSATGQERETQYFGPGTRLLVL.

This clone was detected only a few times. The rearrangement uses TRBV6-1 and TRBJ1-6; 8 nucleotides line up with TRBD1. Germline V lookup: CDR1 MNHNS, CDR2 SASEGT. J lost 7 bases, V lost 4 bases, and 12 bases had no gene match. The CDR3 sequence is 17 residues long. Written as DNA, the CDR3 is TGTGCCAGCAGTGCCGGGCAGGGGGCATCTTGGAATTCACCCCTCCACTTT. Residues: CASSAGQGASWNSPLHF.

CDR3: CASSTQNYSPQYF. As DNA, the CDR3 is TGTGCCAGCAGCACTCAAAACTATTCCCCGCAGTATTTT. The gene calls are TRBV9 and TRBJ2-3; no clear D. CDR3 length equals 13 residues. V lost 4 bases to trimming and J lost 10 bases, with 16 bases between them. Germline V CDR1 and CDR2: SGDLS, YYNGEE.

In its sample, this clone was seen a few times. CDR3 in amino acids: CAISEGTGETQYF. CDR3 bases: TGTGCCATCAGTGAGGGAACGGGGGAGACCCAGTACTTC. The V call is TRBV10-3, the J call TRBJ2-5; TRBD2 might be the D (5 bases). V shed 2 bases and J shed 5 bases, with 9 bases lying between them. The germline V gene encodes CDR1 ENHRY and CDR2 SYGVKD. The CDR3 sequence is 13 residues long.

In this sample, this clone turned up a few times. This specimen includes other DNA sequences encoding the same CDR3. The V call is TRBV29-1, the J call TRBJ1-1, with TRBD1 as a possible D gene (5 bases). The CDR3 covers 11 residues. Trimming took off 7 bases at V and 1 base at J, with 7 bases between the two ends. Germline V gene lookup returns CDR1 SQVTM and CDR2 ANQGSEA. CDR3 protein: CSGGQNTEAFF. The CDR3 DNA sequence: TGCAGCGGCGGACAGAACACTGAAGCTTTCTTT. Together with reference TRBV29-1 and TRBJ1-1, the CDR3 gives the full variable domain: SAVISQKPSRDICQRGTSLTIQCQVDSQVTMMFWYRQQPGQSLTLIATANQGSEATYESGFVIDKFPISRPNLTFSTLTVSNMSPEDSSIYLCSGGQNTEAFFGQGTRLTVV.

The sample holds a few counts of this clone. The CDR3 here is CASGLEAPGGLIYNEQFF. CDR3 sequence (DNA): TGCGCCAGCGGATTAGAGGCCCCGGGCGGGTTAATCTACAATGAGCAGTTCTTC. The genes are TRBV5-1 and TRBJ2-1; D might be TRBD2 (5 bases). CDR3 size: 18 residues. CDR1 is SGHRS and CDR2 is YFSETQ in the germline V gene. Trimming removed 7 bases at V and 3 bases at J, with 26 bases between.

This clone has just a few counts. The chain uses TRBV20-1 and TRBJ2-7; D is possibly TRBD1 (6 bases). V dropped 3 bases and J dropped 7 bases, with 7 bases sitting between them. This CDR3 spans 10 amino acids. The germline gives CDR1 DFQATT, CDR2 SNEGSKA (reference sequence). The CDR3 coding sequence is TGCAGTGCTAGGACAGGAGAGCAGTACTTC. This sequence encodes CSARTGEQYF.

This clone showed up just a few times. This chain links TRBV6-5 with TRBJ2-5, with 8 bases lining up with TRBD2. V was clipped by 4 bases and J by 5 bases; unmatched bases: 12. This CDR3 region has 16 residues. Germline CDR1 MNHEY, CDR2 SVGAGI. Here the CDR3 DNA reads TGTGCCAGCAGTTCACCGGGTCTTCGGGGGGGCGAGACCCAGTACTTC. Protein product: CASSSPGLRGGETQYF.

The genes are TRBV5-6 and TRBJ1-2; TRBD1 is a possible D gene (6 bases). The germline V gene encodes CDR1 SGHDT and CDR2 YYEEEE. CDR3 length equals 11 residues. V was clipped by 4 bases and J by 9 bases, with 10 bases between them. The CDR3 region is CASSPGGRYTF. CDR3 coding DNA: TGTGCCAGCAGCCCCGGGGGGCGCTACACCTTC.

The DNA for the CDR3 is TGCGCCAGCAGGCGAGGGACGGACTATGGCTACACCTTC. Translated, it gives CASRRGTDYGYTF. The rearrangement joins TRBV10-2 to TRBJ1-2, with D tentatively TRBD1 (5 bases). CDR1 is WSHSY and CDR2 is SAAADI in the germline V gene. The V gene lost 6 bases and the J gene lost 3 bases, with 11 bases spanning the gap. The CDR3 extends over 13 amino acids.

Of note for this clone: The sample holds other DNA sequences that translate to the same CDR3. The chain joins TRBV5-1 to TRBJ2-1; no clear D gene. This CDR3 is 15 amino acids long. The ends were cut back, 1 base at V and 0 bases at J, with 8 bases in the middle. Germline V gene sequence: CDR1 SGHRS, CDR2 YFSETQ. The CDR3 DNA reads TGCGCCAGCAGCTTGACTGCCAGCTCCTACAATGAGCAGTTCTTC. As protein: CASSLTASSYNEQFF.

This sequence joins TRBV6-1 and TRBJ2-4; no firm D call. This CDR3 spans 15 amino acids. CDR1 and CDR2 (germline): MNHNS, SASEGT. V was trimmed by 2 bases and J by 4 bases, leaving 12 bases between them. CDR3 residues: CASSELSGGKNIQYF. DNA of the CDR3: TGTGCCAGCAGTGAACTATCCGGTGGAAAAAACATTCAGTACTTC.

This chain links TRBV10-3 with TRBJ1-4; D is uncertain. The germline V gene encodes CDR1 ENHRY and CDR2 SYGVKD. The CDR3 length is 16 residues. Trimming pared 11 bases from V and 2 bases from J, leaving 21 bases between. As DNA, the CDR3 is TGTGCCGTAAGCGAGGGCGTCGGGTCCACTAATGAAAAACTGTTTTTT. It yields the protein CAVSEGVGSTNEKLFF.

In its sample, this clone was seen a few times. This chain connects TRBV2 to TRBJ2-5; D is perhaps TRBD1 or TRBD2 (6 bases each). The better agreement between TRBJ2-7 and the DNA end casts doubt on the J call. Germline CDR1 reads SNHLY; CDR2 reads FYNNEI. CDR3 length: 15 amino acids. The CDR3 DNA follows: TGTGCCAGCAGTGTAGACAGGAGGGCGATCTACGAGCAGTACTTC. Amino acids: CASSVDRRAIYEQYF.

The chain joins TRBV6-5 to TRBJ2-2, with 7 bases fitting TRBD1. This CDR3 comprises 13 residues. V lost 6 bases and J lost 4; bases outside the gene matches: 2. The germline gives CDR1 MNHEY, CDR2 SVGAGI. CDR3 amino acids: CASRRGPTGELFF. The DNA of the CDR3 is TGTGCCAGCAGGAGGGGGCCCACCGGGGAGCTGTTTTTT.

This clone was counted only a few times. The rearrangement uses TRBV10-3 and TRBJ2-7; 9 bases are shared with TRBD1. This CDR3 comprises 15 residues. In germline, CDR1 is ENHRY, CDR2 SYGVKD. The V and J ends lost 0 bases and 2 bases, in that order; junction bases with no gene match: 2. CDR3 nucleotides: TGTGCCATCAGTGAGTCCGGACAGGGGACCTACGAGCAGTACTTC. Translated: CAISESGQGTYEQYF.